The rows below give T cell receptor beta chains drawn from one sample of a study of blood T cell repertoires in COVID-19. TCRdb's table, derived via immunoSEQ multiplex PCR, lists solely in-frame clones and lacks some. The sample records about 160,000 clones, around 84% being singletons. Sequenced: peripheral blood. These receptor sequences come from a man between 65 and 80 years old with acute or convalescent COVID-19. CDR3s include the opening cysteine and the closing phenylalanine or tryptophan. The order of the fields is J gene, D gene, V gene, CDR3 protein. D genes are given only for firm matches.

>TRBJ2-2|TRBD1|TRBV28
CASSSDRTNTGELFF
>TRBJ1-5|TRBD1|TRBV29-1
CSVQGAEGQPQHF
>TRBJ1-1|.|TRBV19
CASSEMQNTEAFF
>TRBJ2-5|.|TRBV18
CASRQETQYF
>TRBJ2-7|TRBD2|TRBV11-2
CASSLERGTSGAIFYEQYF
>TRBJ1-5|.|TRBV10-2
CASRSTGLQPQHF
>TRBJ1-2|.|TRBV3-1/TRBV3-2
CASSQGGGSYGYTF
>TRBJ2-1|TRBD2|TRBV5-1
CASSLGPGGEGSYNEQFF
>TRBJ1-2|.|TRBV5-1
CAGDRCAGYGYTF
>TRBJ2-1|.|TRBV2
CASSESRGSYNEQFF
>TRBJ1-4|.|TRBV2
CASLGVTNEKLFF
>TRBJ2-7|.|TRBV28
CASSLKLAQGDYEQYF
>TRBJ2-7|.|TRBV18
CASSPMTGEGYEQYF
>TRBJ1-5|.|TRBV2
CASTGRADQPQHF
>TRBJ1-3|.|TRBV9
CASSDRNPYDSGNTIYF
>TRBJ2-7|.|TRBV6-5
CASSYSFLYEQYF
>TRBJ2-7|.|TRBV7-8
CASSLGGLNEQYF
>TRBJ1-1|.|TRBV18
CASSPRGSETEAFF
>TRBJ1-2|.|TRBV7-6
CASSLAMGGATGYTF
>TRBJ2-7|TRBD2|TRBV2
CASRGLAGAKYEQYF
>TRBJ1-3|TRBD1|TRBV7-2
CASSLGLTGGAGNTIYF